This TCR beta chain was documented in a study of T cells in localized non-small cell lung cancer. Only in-frame clones appear in the TCRdb table, and some are missing; sequencing was by immunoSEQ multiplex PCR. The sample has 30,000 to 40,000 clones, around 86% seen once. Points on this clone: The antigen remains undetermined.

Germline CDR1 is SGHVS and CDR2 is FQNEAQ. Trimming left V 1 base short and J 6 bases short, with 14 bases between. This CDR3 contains 15 residues. Study-wide findings and caveats: Since sequencing was restricted to only one region of the tumor, intratumor heterogeneity remains a possibility.

The rearrangement uses TRBV7-8 and TRBJ2-3; D remains ambiguous. This receptor was obtained from a man aged 40 to 69 with stage I lung adenocarcinoma. The sample here was peripheral blood, taken before any cancer treatment. CDR3 nucleotide sequence: TGTGCCAGCAGCTTAGTGATGAAGGGATCCGATACGCAGTATTTT. Translation gives CASSLVMKGSDTQYF.